One and the same sample provided the 26 T cell receptor beta chains below, sequenced in a study of T cells in Graves' hyperthyroidism and ophthalmopathy. Researchers amplified the TCR beta CDR3 regions from RNA transcripts. TCR CDR3 underwent first-round RT-PCR with the HTBI primer set. TCRdb re-called the multiplex PCR reads with MiXCR, one entry per CDR3 protein. The sample comprises 500,000 to 600,000 distinct CDR3 sequences, 15% to 20% of which are singletons, and about 45% rests with the top ten. The sequenced material came from blood. The receptors were gathered from a man aged 40-49 years with Graves' ophthalmopathy.

The chain uses TRBV11-2 and TRBJ2-5, with TRBD2 as a possible D gene (5 bases). From germline, CDR1 is SGHAT and CDR2 FQNNGV. This CDR3 is 12 amino acids long. The V end lost 4 bases, the J end lost 7 bases, and 10 bases lay between the germline ends. CDR3 coding DNA: TGTGCCAGCAGCTCGGGGTTTGGGACCCAGTACTTC. This gives the protein CASSSGFGTQYF.

This clonotype turned up a few times. This chain connects TRBV7-9 to TRBJ2-7; possible D gene TRBD2, 6 bases. The CDR3 consists of 15 residues. Germline V gene data show CDR1 as SEHNR and CDR2 as FQNEAQ (reference sequence). V lost 5 bases, J lost 3 bases, and 17 bases lay in between. In nucleotides, the CDR3 is TGTGCCAGCAGCCCATCGGGGAGGATCGACTACGAGCAGTACTTC. It is translated as CASSPSGRIDYEQYF.

There are many counts of this clonotype. The chain carries TRBV7-2 and TRBJ2-3, with 9 nucleotides matching TRBD1. V trimming: 5 bases; J trimming: 0 bases; junction bases outside the gene matches: 9. Germline assignment: CDR1 SGHTA and CDR2 FQGNSA. The CDR3 length is 17 residues. The CDR3 spells CASSVPGQGTSTDTQYF. The CDR3 nucleotides are TGTGCCAGCAGCGTGCCGGGACAGGGCACTAGCACAGATACGCAGTATTTT.

This clonotype was seen a handful of times. The J gene is TRBJ2-3, the V gene TRBV6-1, with D perhaps TRBD2 (6 bases). The V gene lost 5 bases and the J gene lost 2 bases, with 14 bases spanning the gap. The V gene's germline CDR1 is MNHNS and CDR2 SASEGT. The CDR3 covers 15 residues. The CDR3 loop reads CASSYRPGVTDTQYF. The DNA of the CDR3 is TGTGCCAGCAGTTATCGTCCGGGAGTCACAGATACGCAGTATTTT.

The table lists this clonotype with a few counts. This chain joins TRBV28 and TRBJ1-6; possible D gene TRBD1, 6 bases. The V end lost 4 bases, the J end lost 7 bases, and 20 bases lay between the germline ends. This CDR3 region has 17 residues. Germline loops: CDR1 MDHEN, CDR2 SYDVKM. The CDR3, as DNA: TGTGCCAGCAGTTCGGGTGGGTGGGGGGCTTACAATTCACCCCTCCACTTT. Translated, it gives CASSSGGWGAYNSPLHF.

This clonotype showed up many times. V usage is TRBV7-2 and J usage is TRBJ2-3, with D unresolved. CDR3 length: 14 amino acids. The V and J ends lost 0 bases and 3 bases respectively, with 7 bases between them. Germline V gene lookup returns CDR1 SGHTA and CDR2 FQGNSA. CDR3 region: CASSLAQGTDTQYF. In nucleotides, the CDR3 is TGTGCCAGCAGCTTAGCGCAAGGGACAGATACGCAGTATTTT.

Ten or more counts support this clonotype. This chain uses TRBV3-1 with TRBJ1-2, with TRBD1 matching 10 bases. Germline CDR1 LGHDT, CDR2 YNNKEL (reference sequence). V shed 5 bases and J 0 bases; nucleotides not matched to a gene: 3. The CDR3 covers 15 residues. The DNA for the CDR3 is TGTGCCAGCAGCTACGGACAGGGGGCTAACTATGGCTACACCTTC. As protein: CASSYGQGANYGYTF. The variable domain in full, completed from reference TRBV3-1 and TRBJ1-2, reads DTAVSQTPKYLVTQMGNDKSIKCEQNLGHDTMYWYKQDSKKFLKIMFSYNNKELIINETVPNRFSPKSPDKAHLNLHINSLELGDSAVYFCASSYGQGANYGYTFGSGTRLTVV.

This clonotype was recorded a few times. This chain joins TRBV18 and TRBJ2-1, with 9 bases that match TRBD1. This CDR3 comprises 18 residues. The germline gives CDR1 KGHSH, CDR2 LQKENI. Trimming at V came to 5 bases and at J to 4 bases, leaving 15 bases not matched to a gene. Here the CDR3 reads CASSTGTGSRALYNEQFF. The CDR3 DNA sequence: TGTGCCAGCTCAACCGGGACAGGGAGTCGGGCCCTATACAATGAGCAGTTCTTC.

The V call is TRBV5-1, the J call TRBJ2-3, with TRBD2 identical over 7 bases. Germline CDR1 reads SGHRS; CDR2 reads YFSETQ. This CDR3 comprises 17 residues. V shed 6 bases, J shed 3 bases, and the junction held 16 bases outside the gene matches. The CDR3 region is CASKFRPVSGRTDTQYF. Here the CDR3 DNA reads TGCGCCAGCAAGTTTCGTCCAGTTAGCGGGCGAACAGATACGCAGTATTTT.

The genes are TRBV6-1 and TRBJ1-2; 8 bases fit TRBD1. Germline V gene sequence: CDR1 MNHNS, CDR2 SASEGT. This CDR3 spans 14 amino acids. J gave up 8 bases and V 3 bases, and 8 bases lay outside the gene matches. CDR3 nucleotides: TGTGCCAGCAGTGAGGGGACAGGACCTCGGGGCTACACCTTC. Protein sequence: CASSEGTGPRGYTF.

This clonotype was seen more than once but under ten times. The V and J genes are TRBV3-1 and TRBJ2-6; no clear D gene. CDR3 size: 15 residues. Germline V gene data show CDR1 as LGHDT and CDR2 as YNNKEL (reference sequence). V dropped 4 bases and J dropped 2 bases, with 9 bases sitting between them. As DNA, the CDR3 is TGTGCCAGCAGCCCAACACTACCTGGGGCCAACGTCCTGACTTTC. Protein sequence: CASSPTLPGANVLTF.

The chain recombines TRBV13 with TRBJ2-1; 13 bases are shared with TRBD2. Germline trimming cut 5 bases from V and 8 bases from J; bases unmatched to any gene: 6. The CDR3 is 15 amino acids. Germline loops: CDR1 PRHDT, CDR2 FYEKMQ (reference sequence). This CDR3 reads CASSARTSGSDEQFF. The CDR3 DNA follows: TGTGCCAGCAGCGCGCGGACTAGCGGGAGCGATGAGCAGTTCTTC.

The rearrangement joins TRBV10-2 to TRBJ2-1, with D possibly matching TRBD1 (6 bases). The germline V and J ends were trimmed by 2 bases and 2 bases, with 13 bases remaining between them. Germline V CDR1 and CDR2: WSHSY, SAAADI. The CDR3 consists of 16 residues. Here the CDR3 DNA reads TGCGCCAGCAGTGAGACAGGGCCGGGCCCCTACAATGAGCAGTTCTTC. Its translation: CASSETGPGPYNEQFF.

Comments on this clonotype: Lacking the conserved final phenylalanine or tryptophan, this CDR3 likely reflects a read error. J is TRBJ1-1 and V is TRBV11-2; D ambiguous. Germline CDR1 is SGHAT and CDR2 is FQNNGV. V was pared by 0 bases and J by 4 bases, with 9 bases between. The CDR3 runs 14 residues. The CDR3 sequence is CASSLERWATEAFL. The CDR3 DNA reads as TGTGCCAGCAGCTTAGAAAGGTGGGCCACTGAAGCTTTCCTT.

The table lists this clonotype with many counts. The CDR3 is CASSLKVSLAGAEQFF. The CDR3 nucleotides are TGTGCCAGCAGCTTAAAAGTTAGCCTAGCGGGGGCCGAGCAGTTCTTC. The V and J genes are TRBV11-1 and TRBJ2-1; 10 bases line up with TRBD2. CDR1 and CDR2 from the germline V gene are SGHAT and FQDESV (reference sequence). The V and J ends lost 2 bases and 10 bases, in that order; junction bases with no gene match: 11. The CDR3 runs to 16 residues.

J is TRBJ2-1 and V is TRBV2, with D perhaps matching TRBD2 (7 bases). V was cut by 7 bases and J by 10 bases, with 17 bases left in between. Germline values: CDR1 SNHLY, CDR2 FYNNEI. The CDR3 is 13 residues long. CDR3: CASNLLGGGEQFF. The CDR3, as DNA: TGTGCCAGCAATCTCTTAGGGGGAGGGGAGCAGTTCTTC.

At least ten counts were recorded for this clonotype. V is TRBV24-1 and J is TRBJ2-3; D remains ambiguous. Germline CDR1 KGHDR, CDR2 SFDVKD. V was pared by 5 bases and J by 2 bases, with 7 bases between. The CDR3 totals 13 residues. The CDR3 DNA sequence: TGTGCCACCAGTGGCTTCGACACAGATACGCAGTATTTT. It encodes CATSGFDTDTQYF.

This clonotype has at least ten counts. The chain joins TRBV2 to TRBJ2-3; D not resolved. The germline gives CDR1 SNHLY, CDR2 FYNNEI. This CDR3 is built from 15 residues. V was shortened by 6 bases and J by 3 bases, with 16 bases between the two germline ends. CDR3 sequence reads: CASRPLSPRTDTQYF. The DNA of the CDR3 is TGTGCCAGCAGGCCCCTTAGCCCACGGACAGATACGCAGTATTTT. The complete variable domain, with remaining parts taken from reference TRBV2 and TRBJ2-3, reads EPEVTQTPSHQVTQMGQEVILRCVPISNHLYFYWYRQILGQKVEFLVSFYNNEISEKSEIFDDQFSVERPDGSNFTLKIRSTKLEDSAMYFCASRPLSPRTDTQYFGPGTRLTVL.

The V gene is TRBV6-4, the J gene TRBJ1-5, with D possibly being TRBD1 (5 bases). From germline, CDR1 is MRHNA and CDR2 SNTAGT. V lost 10 bases and J 2 bases, leaving 15 bases between the germline ends. There are 14 residues in the CDR3. The CDR3 here is CAIEGTSGNQPQHF. The CDR3 DNA is TGTGCCATAGAGGGGACGTCAGGCAATCAGCCCCAGCATTTT.

This clonotype showed up many times. The chain joins TRBV6-1 to TRBJ1-2; TRBD1 matches at 12 bases. The ends lost 6 bases at V and 7 bases at J; junction bases unmatched: 9. There are 15 residues in the CDR3. Germline CDR1 MNHNS, CDR2 SASEGT. In nucleotides, the CDR3 is TGTGCCAGCAGCGTAACCGGGACAGGGGGCCGTGGCTACACCTTC. Translating it yields CASSVTGTGGRGYTF.

This clonotype has a count of ten or more. V gene TRBV11-2 combines with J gene TRBJ2-1; D is unresolved. This CDR3 region has 14 residues. Trimming took off 0 bases at V and 7 bases at J, with 10 bases between the two ends. In germline, CDR1 is SGHAT, CDR2 FQNNGV. CDR3 sequence (DNA): TGTGCCAGCAGCTTAGATCGGATGGGTAATGAGCAGTTCTTC. Translation: CASSLDRMGNEQFF.

This clonotype was detected ten times or more. The chain combines TRBV27 with TRBJ2-1, with TRBD2 matching 12 bases. This CDR3 region has 16 residues. V was pared by 5 bases and J by 7 bases, with 9 bases of the junction left unmatched. Germline V lookup: CDR1 MNHEY, CDR2 SMNVEV (reference sequence). The CDR3 spells CASSPRLAGGLNEQFF. The CDR3 region has the DNA TGTGCCAGCAGTCCCCGTCTAGCGGGAGGGCTTAATGAGCAGTTCTTC.

With respect to this clonotype: At one boundary the junction diverges from the germline segment, which might be a read error. The chain joins TRBV28 to TRBJ2-7; 9 bases are shared with TRBD2. The CDR3 totals 16 residues. Germline loops: CDR1 MDHEN, CDR2 SYDVKM. The CDR3 DNA reads as TGTGCCTGCAGACAGAGGGGGATAGCGGGAGTACAAGAGCAGTACTTC. It translates to CACRQRGIAGVQEQYF.

This clonotype has ten or more counts. The J gene is TRBJ2-1, the V gene TRBV12-3 or TRBV12-4; 13 positions match TRBD2. This CDR3 spans 18 amino acids. V dropped 3 bases and J dropped 4; count of bases not matched to a gene: 9. CDR3 in amino acids: CASSFGTSGVPLYNEQFF. CDR3 in DNA: TGTGCCAGCAGTTTCGGGACTAGCGGGGTACCCTTATACAATGAGCAGTTCTTC.

The sample holds many counts of this clonotype. The gene calls are TRBV11-2 and TRBJ2-5; unclear D gene. The CDR3 sequence is 14 residues long. Germline assignment: CDR1 SGHAT and CDR2 FQNNGV. V was trimmed by 1 base and J by 5 bases, leaving 11 bases between them. CDR3 in amino acids: CASSLVPTGETQYF. As DNA, the CDR3 is TGTGCCAGCAGCTTAGTTCCGACCGGGGAGACCCAGTACTTC.

This clonotype was detected once. The rearrangement joins TRBV4-1 to TRBJ2-7; tentative D call: TRBD2 (6 bases). Trimming took 0 bases from V and 6 from J, leaving 18 bases between them. Germline V gives CDR1 MGHRA, CDR2 YSYEKL. The CDR3 totals 16 residues. The CDR3 sequence is CASSQEGGTWRGEQYF. The DNA for the CDR3 is TGCGCCAGCAGCCAAGAGGGCGGAACTTGGAGGGGCGAGCAGTACTTC.